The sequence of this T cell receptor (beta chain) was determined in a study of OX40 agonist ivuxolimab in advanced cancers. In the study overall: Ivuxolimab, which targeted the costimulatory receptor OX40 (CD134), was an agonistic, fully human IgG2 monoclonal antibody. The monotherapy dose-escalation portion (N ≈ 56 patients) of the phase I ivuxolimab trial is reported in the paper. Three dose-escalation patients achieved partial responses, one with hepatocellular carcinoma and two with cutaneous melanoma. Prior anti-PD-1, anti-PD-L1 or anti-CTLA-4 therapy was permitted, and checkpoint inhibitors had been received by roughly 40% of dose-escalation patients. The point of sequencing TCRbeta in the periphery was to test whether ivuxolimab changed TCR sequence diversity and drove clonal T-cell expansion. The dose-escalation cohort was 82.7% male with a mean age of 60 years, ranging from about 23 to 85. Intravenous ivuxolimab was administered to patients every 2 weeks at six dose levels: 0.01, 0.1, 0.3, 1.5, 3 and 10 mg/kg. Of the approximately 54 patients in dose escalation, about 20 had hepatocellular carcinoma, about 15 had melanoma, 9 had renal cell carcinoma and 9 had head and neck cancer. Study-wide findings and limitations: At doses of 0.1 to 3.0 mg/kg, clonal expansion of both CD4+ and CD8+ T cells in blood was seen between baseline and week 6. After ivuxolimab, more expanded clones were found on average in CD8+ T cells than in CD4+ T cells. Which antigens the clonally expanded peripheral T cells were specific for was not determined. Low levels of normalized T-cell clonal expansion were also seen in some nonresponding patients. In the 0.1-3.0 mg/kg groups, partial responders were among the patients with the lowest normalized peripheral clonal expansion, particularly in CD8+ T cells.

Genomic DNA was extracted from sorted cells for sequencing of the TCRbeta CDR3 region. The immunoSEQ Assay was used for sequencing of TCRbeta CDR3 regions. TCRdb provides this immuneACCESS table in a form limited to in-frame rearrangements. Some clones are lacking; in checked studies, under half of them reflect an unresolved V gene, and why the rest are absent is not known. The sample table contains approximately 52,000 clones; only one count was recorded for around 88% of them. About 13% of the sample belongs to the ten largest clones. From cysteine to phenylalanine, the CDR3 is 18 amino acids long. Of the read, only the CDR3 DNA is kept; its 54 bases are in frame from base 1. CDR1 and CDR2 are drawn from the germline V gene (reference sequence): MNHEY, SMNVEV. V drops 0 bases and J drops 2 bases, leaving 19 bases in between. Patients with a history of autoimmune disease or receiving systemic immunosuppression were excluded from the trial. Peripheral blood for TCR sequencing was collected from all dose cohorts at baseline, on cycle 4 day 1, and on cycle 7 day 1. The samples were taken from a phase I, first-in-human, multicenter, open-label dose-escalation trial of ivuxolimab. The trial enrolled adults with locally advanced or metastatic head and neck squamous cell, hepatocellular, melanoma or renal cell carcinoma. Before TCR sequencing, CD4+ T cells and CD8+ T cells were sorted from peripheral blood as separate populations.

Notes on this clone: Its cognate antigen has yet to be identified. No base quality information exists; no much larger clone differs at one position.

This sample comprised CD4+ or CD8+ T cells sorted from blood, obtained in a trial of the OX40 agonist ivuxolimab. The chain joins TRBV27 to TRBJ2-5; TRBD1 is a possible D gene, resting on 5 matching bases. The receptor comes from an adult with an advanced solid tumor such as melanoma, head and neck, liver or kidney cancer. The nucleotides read TGTGCCAGCAGTTTATCGGGGTCTAGTGGGGCGCATCAAGAGACCCAGTACTTC. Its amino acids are CASSLSGSSGAHQETQYF.